This entry lists 25 T cell receptor beta chains sequenced from one sample in a study of blood T cell repertoires in COVID-19. Measured with immunoSEQ multiplex PCR; TCRdb has only the in-frame clones, and not every one. The sample contains approximately 360,000 clones, 89% of which appear only once. The sample was peripheral blood. Every receptor here comes from a man aged 35 to 55 with acute or convalescent COVID-19.

The genes are TRBV27 and TRBJ1-4; 9 bases are shared with TRBD1. With V trimmed by 5 bases and J by 13 bases, 11 bases remained unmatched. CDR1 and CDR2 from the germline V gene are MNHEY and SMNVEV (reference sequence). The CDR3 loop spans 14 amino acids. CDR3 nucleotides: TGTGCCAGCAGTGCCGGGACAGGGATAGGTCGACTGTTTTTT. Translated, it gives CASSAGTGIGRLFF.

The V gene is TRBV11-2, the J gene TRBJ1-4; tentatively, D is TRBD1 (5 bases). This CDR3 is built from 15 residues. Germline CDR1 SGHAT, CDR2 FQNNGV. The V end was cut by 4 bases, the J end by 3 bases, with 12 bases between. The DNA of the CDR3 is TGTGCCAGCAGCTCCTGGAGCAGGGCTAATGAAAAACTGTTTTTT. Protein sequence: CASSSWSRANEKLFF.

The gene calls are TRBV5-1 and TRBJ1-3; 9 bases align to TRBD1. Germline V gene data show CDR1 as SGHRS and CDR2 as YFSETQ. After removal of 1 base from V and 0 bases from J, the junction contained 5 bases not matched to a gene. CDR3 length: 17 amino acids. CDR3 amino acids: CASSLNPQGASGNTIYF. Here the CDR3 DNA reads TGCGCCAGCAGCTTGAACCCACAGGGGGCCTCTGGAAACACCATATATTTT.

The chain links TRBV3-1 (or the pseudogene TRBV3-2) to TRBJ1-6; D uncertain. V was clipped by 4 bases and J by 5 bases, with 3 bases between them. CDR3 length: 12 amino acids. Germline V gives CDR1 LGHDT, CDR2 YNNKEL (reference sequence). The CDR3 coding sequence is TGTGCCAGCAGCCTTAATAATTCACCCCTCCACTTT. This codes for CASSLNNSPLHF.

The chain uses TRBV2 and TRBJ2-7; 16 nucleotides align to TRBD2. The ends lost 9 bases at V and 1 base at J; junction bases unmatched: 9. CDR3 length: 17 amino acids. Germline loops: CDR1 SNHLY, CDR2 FYNNEI. DNA of the CDR3: TGTGCCAGTACCGGGACTAGCGGGGGGGCTAGGTCCTACGAGCAGTACTTC. Amino acids: CASTGTSGGARSYEQYF.

The V gene is TRBV24-1, the J gene TRBJ1-1, with 8 bases that match TRBD1. Germline CDR1 is KGHDR and CDR2 is SFDVKD. V was pared by 9 bases and J by 0 bases, with 23 bases of the junction left unmatched. The CDR3 covers 20 residues. CDR3 in DNA: TGTGCCACCGGACTCCGGGACAGGTCTCGTATGGAGGATATGAACACTGAAGCTTTCTTT. Its translation: CATGLRDRSRMEDMNTEAFF.

This chain joins TRBV9 and TRBJ2-5, with 9 nucleotides matching TRBD1. CDR1 is SGDLS and CDR2 is YYNGEE in the germline V gene. V shed 3 bases and J 5 bases; nucleotides not matched to a gene: 8. This CDR3 has 15 residues. This CDR3 is CASSGGTGSGETQYF. The CDR3 DNA follows: TGTGCCAGCAGCGGAGGGACAGGGTCGGGGGAGACCCAGTACTTC.

The genes are TRBV28 and TRBJ2-1; 9 nucleotides align to TRBD2. Germline assignment: CDR1 MDHEN and CDR2 SYDVKM. The CDR3 spans 14 residues. V shed 2 bases and J 9 bases; nucleotides not matched to a gene: 5. CDR3 in amino acids: CASSLAGGLSEQFF. CDR3 bases: TGTGCCAGCAGTTTAGCGGGAGGGTTGAGTGAGCAGTTCTTC. Full variable domain (missing parts from reference TRBV28 and TRBJ2-1): DVKVTQSSRYLVKRTGEKVFLECVQDMDHENMFWYRQDPGLGLRLIYFSYDVKMKEKGDIPEGYSVSREKKERFSLILESASTNQTSMYLCASSLAGGLSEQFFGPGTRLTVL.

The chain recombines TRBV4-2 with TRBJ2-5; 9 nucleotides agree with TRBD2. V dropped 5 bases and J dropped 5; count of bases not matched to a gene: 9. The CDR3 covers 15 residues. Germline V lookup: CDR1 LGHNA, CDR2 YNFKEQ. Here the CDR3 DNA reads TGTGCCAGCAGCGCCGCCCGGCGGGGGGGGGAGACCCAGTACTTC. It specifies CASSAARRGGETQYF.

As concerns this clone: A much larger clone differs by one base, so this may be a read error. The same CDR3 is also encoded by other DNA sequences in this sample. The chain combines TRBV5-1 with TRBJ2-7; the D gene is possibly TRBD1 (6 bases). Trimming stripped 5 bases from V and 2 bases from J, with 17 bases between. The CDR3 runs 15 residues. Germline V gives CDR1 SGHRS, CDR2 YFSETQ. The chain's CDR3 is CASSFNRVGTYEQYF. CDR3 DNA sequence: TGCGCCAGCAGTTTTAACAGGGTTGGGACCTACGAGCAGTACTTC. Full variable domain (rest looked up from reference TRBV5-1 and TRBJ2-7): KAGVTQTPRYLIKTRGQQVTLSCSPISGHRSVSWYQQTPGQGLQFLFEYFSETQRNKGNFPGRFSGRQFSNSRSEMNVSTLELGDSALYLCASSFNRVGTYEQYFGPGTRLTVT.

This clone was seen once. The V and J genes are TRBV4-2 and TRBJ1-6; 11 positions agree with TRBD1. This CDR3 spans 19 amino acids. Per germline, CDR1 LGHNA and CDR2 YNFKEQ. The trim removed 5 bases at V and 6 bases at J, leaving 15 bases unmatched. DNA for the CDR3: TGTGCCAGCAGCATAACCCAGGACAGGGGGCTAACGGTTAATTCACCCCTCCACTTT. Residues: CASSITQDRGLTVNSPLHF.

The chain carries TRBV19 and TRBJ1-2; 8 bases fit TRBD1. CDR1 is LNHDA and CDR2 is SQIVND in the germline V gene (reference sequence). V trimming: 3 bases; J trimming: 4 bases; junction bases outside the gene matches: 7. The CDR3 runs 15 residues. The CDR3 DNA reads as TGTGCCAGTAGTATGGGGCAGGGGGCACTCTATGGCTACACCTTC. Translated: CASSMGQGALYGYTF.

The V gene is TRBV5-1, the J gene TRBJ1-2; unclear D gene. V lost 4 bases to trimming and J lost 2 bases, with 12 bases between them. In germline, CDR1 is SGHRS, CDR2 YFSETQ. The CDR3 has 14 residues. The CDR3 nucleotides read TGCGCCAGCAGCATCGAGGGTTCGAACTATGGCTACACCTTC. It specifies CASSIEGSNYGYTF.

V usage is TRBV6-6 and J usage is TRBJ2-1; TRBD2 matches 7 bases. The CDR3 is 16 residues long. The V and J ends lost 4 bases and 0 bases, in that order; junction bases with no gene match: 6. The germline V gene has CDR1 MNHNY and CDR2 SVGAGI (reference sequence). The CDR3: CASSSPGLSSYNEQFF. CDR3 bases: TGTGCCAGCAGTTCTCCGGGACTAAGCTCCTACAATGAGCAGTTCTTC.

Details on this clone: At the DNA level, this CDR3 is encoded by other sequences in the same sample as well. The rearrangement links TRBV19 to TRBJ2-7; 11 nucleotides match TRBD1. The CDR3 is 14 residues long. Trimming removed 4 bases from V and 2 bases from J; junction bases left unmatched: 1. In germline, CDR1 is LNHDA, CDR2 SQIVND (reference sequence). The CDR3 loop is CASSRDRGTYEQYF. The CDR3 nucleotides read TGTGCCAGTAGTAGGGACAGGGGGACCTACGAGCAGTACTTC.

V and J are TRBV7-9 and TRBJ2-1, with 9 nucleotides matching TRBD2. The CDR3 spans 15 residues. V gave up 2 bases and J gave up 8 bases; unmatched junction bases: 7. Germline CDR1 is SEHNR and CDR2 is FQNEAQ (reference sequence). CDR3 loop: CASSLNRIAGDEQFF. The CDR3 nucleotides read TGTGCCAGCAGCTTAAATAGGATAGCGGGGGATGAGCAGTTCTTC.

The V and J genes are TRBV19 and TRBJ1-2, with 9 positions matching TRBD1. After removal of 1 base from V and 4 bases from J, the junction contained 10 bases not matched to a gene. CDR1 is LNHDA, CDR2 SQIVND, per germline (reference sequence). This CDR3 has 17 amino acids. DNA of the CDR3: TGTGCCAGTAGTATAGTCATAGGGACAGGGCGCGCCTATGGCTACACCTTC. This sequence encodes CASSIVIGTGRAYGYTF.

V usage is TRBV10-1 and J usage is TRBJ1-2; 7 bases agree with TRBD1. V lost 8 bases, J lost 7 bases, and 22 bases stayed unmatched. Looked up from germline, CDR1 is WNHNN and CDR2 is SYGVQD (reference sequence). This CDR3 comprises 17 residues. The DNA of the CDR3 is TGCGCCAGCTCCCGGGACCGGGACAGCAATAGTATTGGTGGCTACACCTTC. Translation: CASSRDRDSNSIGGYTF.

The chain couples TRBV3-1 (or the pseudogene TRBV3-2) to TRBJ1-2, with no clear D. This CDR3 has 15 residues. The germline gives CDR1 LGHDT, CDR2 YNNKEL (reference sequence). Trimming pared 3 bases from V and 4 bases from J, leaving 15 bases between. CDR3 sequence reads: CASSHRQVLGYGYTF. CDR3 DNA sequence: TGTGCCAGCAGCCACAGACAAGTACTGGGCTATGGCTACACCTTC.

The chain links TRBV2 to TRBJ2-3, with 11 bases fitting TRBD2. Looked up from germline, CDR1 is SNHLY and CDR2 is FYNNEI. V lost 3 bases, J lost 5 bases, and 7 bases stayed unmatched. This CDR3 has 16 residues. CDR3 nucleotide sequence: TGTGCCAGCAGTGATGTTAGCGGGAGGGCCGAAGATACGCAGTATTTT. It specifies CASSDVSGRAEDTQYF.

This CDR3 is CSVRAQNGYTF. The DNA for the CDR3 is TGCAGTGTTAGGGCCCAAAATGGCTACACCTTC. The chain uses TRBV20-1 and TRBJ1-2; no firm D call. V was shortened by 7 bases and J by 6 bases, with 12 bases between the two germline ends. CDR1 and CDR2 from the germline V gene are DFQATT and SNEGSKA (reference sequence). CDR3 length equals 11 residues.

In nucleotides, the CDR3 is TGCGCCAGCAGCCTGGGACAGGGGGCTTACGAGCAGTACTTC. It codes for CASSLGQGAYEQYF. The gene calls are TRBV4-3 and TRBJ2-7; the match to TRBD1 covers 12 bases. V lost 4 bases and J lost 4; bases outside the gene matches: 2. Germline V gene lookup returns CDR1 LGHNA and CDR2 YSLEER. The length of the CDR3 is 14 residues.

This clone was picked up one time. The CDR3 reads CASSRDTWNTGELFF. The CDR3 nucleotides are TGTGCCAGCAGCAGGGACACCTGGAACACCGGGGAGCTGTTTTTT. The rearrangement uses TRBV7-6 and TRBJ2-2; tentative D call: TRBD1 (6 bases). Trimming removed 5 bases from V and 1 base from J, with 11 bases in between. Germline V lookup: CDR1 SGHVS, CDR2 FNYEAQ. The CDR3 runs to 15 residues.

The rearrangement uses TRBV9 and TRBJ2-1, with 8 bases lining up with TRBD2. Germline loops: CDR1 SGDLS, CDR2 YYNGEE. The J segment lost 2 bases and the V segment lost 0 bases, leaving 4 bases of the junction unmatched. The CDR3 length is 16 residues. In nucleotides, the CDR3 is TGTGCCAGCAGCGTAGTGGCGGGGGGTACCTACAATGAGCAGTTCTTC. The encoded protein is CASSVVAGGTYNEQFF. Full variable domain (remainder filled in from reference TRBV9 and TRBJ2-1): DSGVTQTPKHLITATGQRVTLRCSPRSGDLSVYWYQQSLDQGLQFLIQYYNGEERAKGNILERFSAQQFPDLHSELNLSSLELGDSALYFCASSVVAGGTYNEQFFGPGTRLTVL.

The DNA for the CDR3 is TGTGCCACCAGCGGACTTAGCGGGTCCACCGGGGAGCTGTTTTTT. The encoded protein is CATSGLSGSTGELFF. This chain uses TRBV15 with TRBJ2-2; 7 bases match TRBD2. The CDR3 extends over 15 amino acids. Losses at the gene ends were 5 bases for V and 4 bases for J; bases not matched to a gene: 7. The germline CDR1 and CDR2 sequences are LNHNV and YYDKDF (reference sequence).